Shown below are 26 T cell receptor beta chains from a single sample sequenced in a study of control samples from healthy donors and cancer patients. The data were produced by immunoSEQ multiplex PCR, yet TCRdb's version contains in-frame clones alone and is incomplete. The repertoire includes some 37,000 clones, 90% to 95% of them detected once, and around 3.6% sits in the top ten. The source material was blood. The receptors were sampled from a woman aged 45-65 years in good health.

The rearrangement uses TRBV29-1 and TRBJ1-2; maybe TRBD1 (5 bases). Germline lookup yields CDR1 SQVTM and CDR2 ANQGSEA. The CDR3 has 15 amino acids. Between the trimmed V and J ends, which lost 6 bases and 3 bases, there was a span of 20 bases. The CDR3 DNA reads as TGCAGCGTATTTCAGGGAGGAAGTTTGGACTATGGCTACACCTTC. Its translation is CSVFQGGSLDYGYTF. The entire variable domain, with the rest obtained from reference TRBV29-1 and TRBJ1-2, is as follows: SAVISQKPSRDICQRGTSLTIQCQVDSQVTMMFWYRQQPGQSLTLIATANQGSEATYESGFVIDKFPISRPNLTFSTLTVSNMSPEDSSIYLCSVFQGGSLDYGYTFGSGTRLTVV.

The genes are TRBV10-3 and TRBJ2-7; D remains unclear. The CDR3 extends over 11 amino acids. Trimming cost V 3 bases and J 7 bases, with 7 bases left between them. Germline CDR1 is ENHRY and CDR2 is SYGVKD. The CDR3 nucleotides are TGTGCCATCAGTGAAGAAGGGGAGCAGTACTTC. It translates to CAISEEGEQYF.

The genes are TRBV6-5 and TRBJ1-2; TRBD1 is a possible D gene (6 bases). CDR1 and CDR2 (germline): MNHEY, SVGAGI. This CDR3 is 14 amino acids long. The V end was cut by 6 bases, the J end by 6 bases, with 17 bases between. The CDR3 sequence: CASRKGGGADGYTF. The CDR3 coding sequence is TGTGCCAGCAGGAAAGGGGGGGGCGCGGATGGCTACACCTTC.

The chain carries TRBV15 and TRBJ2-2, with 7 bases fitting TRBD1. The ends lost 5 bases at V and 0 bases at J; junction bases unmatched: 3. The CDR3 covers 15 residues. In germline, CDR1 is LNHNV, CDR2 YYDKDF (reference sequence). This CDR3 reads CATSFQGANTGELFF. CDR3 DNA: TGTGCCACCAGCTTTCAGGGGGCGAACACCGGGGAGCTGTTTTTT. Using reference TRBV15 and TRBJ2-2 for the parts outside the CDR3, the full variable domain is DAMVIQNPRYQVTQFGKPVTLSCSQTLNHNVMYWYQQKSSQAPKLLFHYYDKDFNNEADTPDNFQSRRPNTSFCFLDIRSPGLGDTAMYLCATSFQGANTGELFFGEGSRLTVL.

This chain joins TRBV5-1 and TRBJ2-7; TRBD1 matches at 8 bases. V dropped 4 bases and J dropped 2; count of bases not matched to a gene: 8. The CDR3 contains 15 residues. Germline V gene sequence: CDR1 SGHRS, CDR2 YFSETQ. CDR3 in DNA: TGCGCCAGCAGCGATCGACAGGGGCCAACCTACGAGCAGTACTTC. Amino acid sequence: CASSDRQGPTYEQYF.

Written as DNA, the CDR3 is TGTGCCAGCAGCGGGGGGAACCAAGAGACCCAGTACTTC. Amino acids: CASSGGNQETQYF. The chain carries TRBV21-1 and TRBJ2-5; the D call in the table, TRBD2, was not verified against the DNA. TRBV21-1 is designated a pseudogene. The CDR3 has 13 amino acids.

The chain combines TRBV5-1 with TRBJ1-2; tentatively, D is TRBD1 (6 bases). Germline V gene sequence: CDR1 SGHRS, CDR2 YFSETQ. V was clipped by 6 bases and J by 7 bases, with 22 bases between them. This CDR3 has 15 residues. This chain's CDR3 is CASTRTGTTDSGYTF. The CDR3 DNA reads as TGCGCCAGCACCCGTACCGGGACAACGGATAGTGGCTACACCTTC.

The CDR3 loop reads CASNGRQGRNNQPQHF. The CDR3 nucleotides are TGTGCCAGTAACGGTAGGCAGGGCCGGAACAATCAGCCCCAGCATTTT. This chain joins TRBV19 and TRBJ1-5, with D perhaps matching TRBD1 (5 bases). CDR3 length: 16 residues. Trimming left V 7 bases short and J 3 bases short, with 19 bases between. Germline V CDR1 and CDR2: LNHDA, SQIVND (reference sequence).

The chain links TRBV7-2 to TRBJ1-6, with D perhaps TRBD1 (5 bases). V was trimmed by 5 bases and J by 6 bases, leaving 17 bases between them. Germline assignment: CDR1 SGHTA and CDR2 FQGNSA. The CDR3 spans 16 residues. CDR3 amino acids: CASSPPGQPSNSPLHF. The CDR3 bases are TGTGCCAGCAGCCCGCCCGGACAACCATCTAATTCACCCCTCCACTTT.

This clone was found once. The V call is TRBV10-3, the J call TRBJ2-7, with 8 bases that match TRBD2. The CDR3 runs to 14 residues. From germline, CDR1 is ENHRY and CDR2 SYGVKD. Germline trimming cut 2 bases from V and 7 bases from J; bases unmatched to any gene: 7. The CDR3 is CAISERASGGEQYF. As DNA, the CDR3 is TGTGCCATCAGTGAGAGGGCCTCGGGGGGGGAGCAGTACTTC.

The chain is built from TRBV27 and TRBJ1-1; 7 nucleotides agree with TRBD1. Per germline, CDR1 MNHEY and CDR2 SMNVEV (reference sequence). V lost 2 bases to trimming and J lost 6 bases; unmatched junction nucleotides: 3. This CDR3 comprises 13 residues. CDR3 amino acids: CASSLHTGAEAFF. The CDR3 region has the DNA TGTGCCAGCAGTTTACACACAGGGGCTGAAGCTTTCTTT.

Points on this clone: This same CDR3 is encoded by further DNA sequences in the sample. V gene TRBV19 combines with J gene TRBJ1-5, with 8 nucleotides matching TRBD1. V lost 3 bases, J lost 7 bases, and 11 bases stayed unmatched. The CDR3 totals 16 residues. Germline V gene sequence: CDR1 LNHDA, CDR2 SQIVND (reference sequence). CDR3 sequence reads: CASSIPGQGARQPQHF. In nucleotides, the CDR3 is TGTGCCAGTAGTATCCCAGGGCAGGGGGCGCGACAGCCCCAGCATTTT.

V and J are TRBV4-1 and TRBJ2-1; 10 positions match TRBD2. With V trimmed by 4 bases and J by 7 bases, 10 bases remained unmatched. Germline assignment: CDR1 MGHRA and CDR2 YSYEKL. The CDR3 spans 16 residues. This chain's CDR3 is CASSLGSGGARNEQFF. The CDR3 bases are TGCGCCAGCAGCCTTGGAAGCGGGGGGGCTCGGAATGAGCAGTTCTTC.

A few counts support this clone. This chain connects TRBV2 to TRBJ1-1; 7 bases fit TRBD1. The V gene's germline CDR1 is SNHLY and CDR2 FYNNEI. The CDR3 is made up of 13 amino acids. Germline trimming cut 1 base from V and 4 bases from J; bases unmatched to any gene: 0. CDR3 amino acids: CASSEDRGTEAFF. CDR3 in DNA: TGTGCCAGCAGTGAAGACAGGGGCACTGAAGCTTTCTTT.

The chain is built from TRBV7-9 and TRBJ2-1; maybe TRBD2 (7 bases). Per the germline V gene, CDR1 is SEHNR and CDR2 is FQNEAQ (reference sequence). Trimming cost V 5 bases and J 0 bases, with 23 bases left between them. The CDR3 is 19 amino acids. CDR3 loop: CASSPRGGAGPVSYNEQFF. In nucleotides, the CDR3 is TGTGCCAGCAGCCCGAGGGGGGGCGCGGGACCCGTCTCCTACAATGAGCAGTTCTTC.

The V gene is TRBV19, the J gene TRBJ1-2; D call uncertain. V was pared by 1 base and J by 7 bases, with 7 bases between. The CDR3 loop spans 12 amino acids. Germline V CDR1 and CDR2: LNHDA, SQIVND (reference sequence). CDR3 in DNA: TGTGCCAGTAGTATAGCTGGTGCTGGCTACACCTTC. Translated: CASSIAGAGYTF. The full variable domain, rest sourced from reference TRBV19 and TRBJ1-2, is DGGITQSPKYLFRKEGQNVTLSCEQNLNHDAMYWYRQDPGQGLRLIYYSQIVNDFQKGDIAEGYSVSREKKESFPLTVTSAQKNPTAFYLCASSIAGAGYTFGSGTRLTVV.

The gene calls are TRBV19 and TRBJ2-2, with 7 bases identical to TRBD1. J was trimmed by 4 bases and V by 6 bases; bases with no gene match: 11. The germline gives CDR1 LNHDA, CDR2 SQIVND (reference sequence). The CDR3 sequence is 16 residues long. This CDR3 is CASRITGAGSTGELFF. CDR3 nucleotides: TGTGCCAGTAGAATAACAGGGGCAGGGAGCACCGGGGAGCTGTTTTTT.

This clone was detected only a few times. The rearrangement links TRBV3-1 (or the pseudogene TRBV3-2) to TRBJ1-2, with D perhaps matching TRBD1 (6 bases). Germline lookup yields CDR1 LGHDT and CDR2 YNNKEL (reference sequence). V lost 2 bases, J lost 3 bases, and 7 bases lay in between. The CDR3 loop spans 13 amino acids. The CDR3 DNA sequence: TGTGCCAGCAGCCAAACAGGGTACTATGGCTACACCTTC. Protein product: CASSQTGYYGYTF.

This clone occurred once. V usage is TRBV7-8 and J usage is TRBJ2-3; TRBD1 or TRBD2 may be the D gene (5 bases each). CDR3 size: 17 residues. V lost 4 bases and J 2 bases, leaving 19 bases between the germline ends. Germline V gene lookup returns CDR1 SGHVS and CDR2 FQNEAQ. CDR3 region: CASSSSEGAGDTDTQYF. CDR3 nucleotides: TGTGCCAGCAGCTCATCGGAAGGGGCCGGGGACACAGATACGCAGTATTTT.

The V and J genes are TRBV6-5 and TRBJ1-4, with 9 nucleotides matching TRBD1. Germline values: CDR1 MNHEY, CDR2 SVGAGI. The CDR3 length is 14 residues. Trimming took 6 bases from V and 6 from J; bases not matched to a gene: 5. The CDR3 DNA follows: TGTGCCAGCAGGGCGGGACAGGGATATGAAAAACTGTTTTTT. It codes for CASRAGQGYEKLFF.

The gene calls are TRBV19 and TRBJ2-2; the match to TRBD1 covers 7 bases. Germline V gives CDR1 LNHDA, CDR2 SQIVND (reference sequence). The CDR3 totals 16 residues. V shed 4 bases, J shed 4 bases, and the junction held 9 bases outside the gene matches. This chain's CDR3 is CASSTPTGLGTGELFF. CDR3 nucleotide sequence: TGTGCCAGTAGTACCCCGACAGGGTTGGGCACCGGGGAGCTGTTTTTT.

This clone has more than one count but fewer than ten. In DNA form, the CDR3 reads TGTGCCAGCAGTAAAGACAGGAGCTCCTATAATTCACCCCTCCACTTT. Translating it yields CASSKDRSSYNSPLHF. The J gene is TRBJ1-6, the V gene TRBV2; D may be TRBD1 (6 bases). Germline CDR1 reads SNHLY; CDR2 reads FYNNEI. V lost 5 bases and J lost 0, with 11 bases in between. This CDR3 region has 16 residues.

The chain employs TRBV6-2 or TRBV6-3 and TRBJ2-7; D possibly corresponds to TRBD1 (5 bases). Deletions cut 2 bases from V and 3 bases from J, with 14 bases between. Germline V CDR1 and CDR2: MNHEY, SVGEGT. This CDR3 comprises 15 residues. CDR3: CASSYGIFQGYEQYF. The DNA for the CDR3 is TGTGCCAGCAGTTACGGGATCTTTCAGGGCTACGAGCAGTACTTC.

The CDR3 protein is CASSIEAGPYGYTF. The CDR3, as DNA: TGTGCCAGTAGTATAGAGGCAGGGCCATATGGCTACACCTTC. This sequence joins TRBV19 and TRBJ1-2; possibly TRBD1 for D (5 bases). The CDR3 is made up of 14 amino acids. V lost 0 bases to trimming and J lost 5 bases, with 10 bases between them. Per the germline V gene, CDR1 is LNHDA and CDR2 is SQIVND (reference sequence).

The J gene is TRBJ1-4, the V gene TRBV7-8; possibly TRBD1 for D (5 bases). V gave up 7 bases and J gave up 4 bases, with 13 bases separating them. In germline, CDR1 is SGHVS, CDR2 FQNEAQ. The CDR3 spans 14 residues. The CDR3 is CASKPGALNEKLFF. The CDR3 DNA sequence: TGTGCCAGCAAGCCCGGGGCCCTTAATGAAAAACTGTTTTTT.

This clone was counted once. The chain couples TRBV5-6 to TRBJ2-2; TRBD1 matches at 7 bases. Germline V gene sequence: CDR1 SGHDT, CDR2 YYEEEE. After removal of 5 bases from V and 1 base from J, the junction contained 8 bases not matched to a gene. The length of the CDR3 is 16 residues. The CDR3 reads CASRLLRDRNTGELFF. The CDR3, as DNA: TGTGCCAGCAGGCTTCTCCGGGACAGGAACACCGGGGAGCTGTTTTTT.